The 21 T cell receptor beta chains in this list originate from one sample, sequenced in a study of regulatory T cells in long-lasting Graves disease. The time point was: newly diagnosed GD, antithyroid drugs for less than 3 months. PBMCs were the source of the RNA used for TCR sequencing. Investigators prepared the TCR beta libraries by applying iRepertoire HTBI primers and Arm-PCR of CDR3 regions. TCRdb redid the calling of the multiplex PCR reads with MiXCR, one entry per CDR3 protein. Of roughly 430,000 distinct CDR3 sequences in the sample, about 16% are singletons; the top ten hold roughly 10%. This sample was also put to use in a study of T cells in Graves' hyperthyroidism and ophthalmopathy.

Sequences were derived from peripheral blood mononuclear cells (PBMCs), sampled at new diagnosis, from a patient treated with antithyroid drugs. The receptors stem from a woman aged 25-40 years with Graves disease.

This clonotype has at least ten counts. One end of the junction is discordant with germline, which a read error may explain. The rearrangement links TRBV5-1 to TRBJ2-7, with D maybe TRBD2 (5 bases). CDR1 and CDR2 from the germline V gene are SGHRS and YFSETQ. The CDR3 totals 15 residues. The CDR3: CASSLEGTGSYEQYF. DNA of the CDR3: TGTGCCAGCAGCTTAGAGGGCACGGGGTCCTACGAGCAGTACTTC.

This chain connects TRBV20-1 to TRBJ2-1; 16 bases agree with TRBD2. Trimming cost V 6 bases and J 5 bases; bases outside gene matches: 10. The CDR3 spans 17 residues. The germline V gene encodes CDR1 DFQATT and CDR2 SNEGSKA (reference sequence). CDR3 loop: CSAGTSGRASYNNEQFF. The CDR3 region has the DNA TGCAGTGCGGGGACTAGCGGGAGGGCCAGTTATAACAATGAGCAGTTCTTC.

This clonotype was counted at least ten times. The chain combines TRBV7-3 with TRBJ2-1, with 12 bases that match TRBD2. CDR3 length: 17 amino acids. Germline CDR1 is SGHTA and CDR2 is FQGTGA. Trimming at V came to 4 bases and at J to 5 bases, leaving 9 bases not matched to a gene. The CDR3 DNA reads TGTGCCAGCAGCTCGACTAGCGGGAGTTCTCTCGACAATGAGCAGTTCTTC. As protein: CASSSTSGSSLDNEQFF.

With respect to this clonotype: A much larger clone lies a single base off, so this may be a read error. V and J are TRBV28 and TRBJ2-7; D possibly corresponds to TRBD2 (5 bases). The germline CDR1 and CDR2 sequences are MDHEN and SYDVKM. This CDR3 is built from 17 residues. This CDR3 reads CVSSSPGSLHLFGEQYF. In nucleotides, the CDR3 is TGTGTCAGCAGTTCCCCGGGGAGTCTACACCTTTTTGGCGAGCAGTACTTC.

This clonotype has ten or more counts. The gene calls are TRBV30 and TRBJ2-7; D is unclear. The ends were cut back, 7 bases at V and 0 bases at J, with 10 bases in the middle. This CDR3 spans 12 amino acids. Germline assignment: CDR1 GTSNPN and CDR2 SVGIG (reference sequence). CDR3 sequence reads: CASRPSSYEQYF. DNA for the CDR3: TGTGCCTCCCGTCCGAGCTCCTACGAGCAGTACTTC.

Points on this clonotype: This may be a read error, as it is one base from a much larger clone. The V gene is TRBV9, the J gene TRBJ2-2, with D possibly being TRBD2 (5 bases). The CDR3 is made up of 14 amino acids. V dropped 3 bases and J dropped 6 bases, with 12 bases sitting between them. Germline V lookup: CDR1 SGDLS, CDR2 YYNGEE. In DNA form, the CDR3 reads TGTGCCAGCAGCGCCCTCGTCGGGGCCGGGGAGCTGTTTTTT. Amino acids: CASSALVGAGELFF.

This clonotype has at least ten counts. This chain connects TRBV7-3 to TRBJ2-7; 7 bases fit TRBD2. CDR1 and CDR2 from the germline V gene are SGHTA and FQGTGA. CDR3 length: 14 residues. J gave up 0 bases and V 4 bases, and 3 bases lay outside the gene matches. The CDR3 bases are TGTGCCAGCAGCTGGGGCGGGAGCTCCTACGAGCAGTACTTC. Translated, it gives CASSWGGSSYEQYF.

This clonotype was recorded at least ten times. The V call is TRBV3-1, the J call TRBJ2-7, with TRBD2 matching 15 bases. There are 17 residues in the CDR3. In germline, CDR1 is LGHDT, CDR2 YNNKEL (reference sequence). V was clipped by 1 base and J by 2 bases; unmatched bases: 3. CDR3 sequence reads: CASSQGGLAGGAYEQYF. The DNA of the CDR3 is TGTGCCAGCAGCCAAGGGGGACTAGCGGGAGGCGCCTACGAGCAGTACTTC.

This clonotype was found once. The junction shows a germline mismatch at one end, possibly a read error. V usage is TRBV7-7 and J usage is TRBJ2-5, with TRBD2 as a possible D gene (5 bases). The J call may be incorrect, as the DNA end agrees better with TRBJ2-1. The germline gives CDR1 SSHAT, CDR2 FNYEAQ (reference sequence). This CDR3 is 14 amino acids long. CDR3 DNA: TGTGCTAGCAGCTTAGATTTCGGGGAATCCGAGCAGTTCTTC. It is translated as CASSLDFGESEQFF.

This clonotype was found many times. The chain is built from TRBV10-3 and TRBJ1-2; D is uncertain. V lost 2 bases and J 2 bases, leaving 6 bases between the germline ends. CDR1 ENHRY and CDR2 SYGVKD come from the germline V gene. This CDR3 has 13 residues. The CDR3 protein is CAISEPENYGYTF. CDR3 in DNA: TGTGCCATCAGTGAGCCAGAAAACTATGGCTACACCTTC.

This clonotype was counted many times. The chain links TRBV2 to TRBJ2-1; D is uncertain. The germline V gene has CDR1 SNHLY and CDR2 FYNNEI. The germline V and J ends were trimmed by 4 bases and 2 bases, with 15 bases remaining between them. The CDR3 has 16 amino acids. CDR3 amino acids: CASSVAGVFTYNEQFF. Written as DNA, the CDR3 is TGTGCCAGCAGTGTGGCAGGAGTATTCACCTACAATGAGCAGTTCTTC.

The chain recombines TRBV18 with TRBJ1-5; tentative D call: TRBD1 (5 bases). Trimming took off 3 bases at V and 5 bases at J, with 32 bases between the two ends. This CDR3 region has 21 residues. The germline V gene encodes CDR1 KGHSH and CDR2 LQKENI. As DNA, the CDR3 is TGTGCCAGCTCACCGACAGATATGAGAATGCTCGATAAGGATAATTATCAGCCCCAGCATTTT. Its translation: CASSPTDMRMLDKDNYQPQHF. Full variable domain (rest looked up from reference TRBV18 and TRBJ1-5): NAGVMQNPRHLVRRRGQEARLRCSPMKGHSHVYWYRQLPEEGLKFMVYLQKENIIDESGMPKERFSAEFPKEGPSILRIQQVVRGDSAAYFCASSPTDMRMLDKDNYQPQHFGDGTRLSIL.

The rearrangement uses TRBV9 and TRBJ1-1, with 7 bases aligning to TRBD1. Trimming removed 3 bases from V and 5 bases from J; junction bases left unmatched: 4. Germline lookup yields CDR1 SGDLS and CDR2 YYNGEE. The CDR3 covers 13 residues. CDR3 coding DNA: TGTGCCAGCAGCGGCACAGGGGTTACTGAAGCTTTCTTT. This gives the protein CASSGTGVTEAFF. Full variable domain (missing parts from reference TRBV9 and TRBJ1-1): DSGVTQTPKHLITATGQRVTLRCSPRSGDLSVYWYQQSLDQGLQFLIQYYNGEERAKGNILERFSAQQFPDLHSELNLSSLELGDSALYFCASSGTGVTEAFFGQGTRLTVV.

The chain joins TRBV12-3 or TRBV12-4 to TRBJ1-5, with 10 bases that match TRBD1. The CDR3 spans 14 residues. V lost 6 bases, J lost 5 bases, and 4 bases stayed unmatched. The DNA of the CDR3 is TGTGCCAGCAGGACCGGGACAGGGGATCAGCCCCAGCATTTT. Translation gives CASRTGTGDQPQHF.

The rearrangement uses TRBV3-1 and TRBJ2-1, with 10 bases aligning to TRBD2. This CDR3 has 16 amino acids. The germline V gene has CDR1 LGHDT and CDR2 YNNKEL (reference sequence). With 4 bases clipped from V and 2 bases from J, the junction kept 5 bases outside the gene matches. This chain's CDR3 is CASSPLSGRAYNEQFF. CDR3 nucleotide sequence: TGTGCCAGCAGCCCCTTGAGCGGGAGGGCCTACAATGAGCAGTTCTTC.

This clonotype was found once. One base away lies a much larger clone, so this may be a sequencing read error. The CDR3 sequence: CASSTSGRGDTQYF. CDR3 nucleotide sequence: TGTGCCAGCAGCACTAGCGGGAGGGGAGATACGCAGTATTTT. The J gene is TRBJ2-3, the V gene TRBV27; 13 nucleotides align to TRBD2. Germline assignment: CDR1 MNHEY and CDR2 SMNVEV (reference sequence). This CDR3 comprises 14 residues. Losses at the gene ends were 6 bases for V and 5 bases for J; bases not matched to a gene: 2.

This chain links TRBV20-1 with TRBJ2-7; weak D call: TRBD2 (6 bases). V lost 0 bases, J lost 3 bases, and 15 bases lay in between. Germline assignment: CDR1 DFQATT and CDR2 SNEGSKA (reference sequence). The CDR3 loop spans 15 amino acids. The CDR3 sequence is CSARDLGGTNYEQYF. The CDR3 DNA reads as TGCAGTGCTAGAGATCTGGGCGGGACCAACTACGAGCAGTACTTC.

This clonotype was seen many times. The V call is TRBV5-1, the J call TRBJ2-1; 9 nucleotides agree with TRBD2. The CDR3 is made up of 15 amino acids. Germline trimming cut 4 bases from V and 0 bases from J; bases unmatched to any gene: 2. CDR1 is SGHRS, CDR2 YFSETQ, per germline. The DNA of the CDR3 is TGCGCCAGCAGCGTACTAGCGGGCTCCTACAATGAGCAGTTCTTC. It translates to CASSVLAGSYNEQFF.

This clonotype was recorded many times. The V gene is TRBV7-9, the J gene TRBJ2-7; a weak D match, TRBD1 (5 bases). Trimming took off 1 base at V and 0 bases at J, with 19 bases between the two ends. Germline values: CDR1 SEHNR, CDR2 FQNEAQ (reference sequence). CDR3 length: 18 residues. The CDR3 coding sequence is TGTGCCAGCAGCTTAGGCGGACATGGGCTTAGGGCCTCCTACGAGCAGTACTTC. Protein product: CASSLGGHGLRASYEQYF.

The V call is TRBV18, the J call TRBJ2-5; TRBD2 aligns across 13 bases. The CDR3 has 17 residues. Germline V gene data show CDR1 as KGHSH and CDR2 as LQKENI. Germline trimming cut 3 bases from V and 2 bases from J; bases unmatched to any gene: 6. The CDR3 DNA is TGTGCCAGCTCACCCAGACCGGGACTAGCGGGGCAAGAGACCCAGTACTTC. Protein sequence: CASSPRPGLAGQETQYF. Full variable domain (remainder filled in from reference TRBV18 and TRBJ2-5): NAGVMQNPRHLVRRRGQEARLRCSPMKGHSHVYWYRQLPEEGLKFMVYLQKENIIDESGMPKERFSAEFPKEGPSILRIQQVVRGDSAAYFCASSPRPGLAGQETQYFGPGTRLLVL.

In its sample, this clonotype was seen many times. The gene calls are TRBV2 and TRBJ2-6; D is undetermined. Germline CDR1 SNHLY, CDR2 FYNNEI. The V end was cut by 6 bases, the J end by 3 bases, with 3 bases between. This CDR3 contains 12 residues. For the CDR3, the DNA is TGTGCCAGCAGAGGTGGGGCCAACGTCCTGACTTTC. As protein: CASRGGANVLTF.